A selection of T cell receptor beta chains follows, all from one sample in a study of blood T cell repertoires in COVID-19. Profiled with immunoSEQ multiplex PCR; TCRdb holds only in-frame clones, not every one. There are about 65,000 clones in the sample; 70% to 90% occur only once, and about 15% lies in the top ten. Sample: peripheral blood. Every receptor here comes from a man older than 75 with acute or convalescent COVID-19. CDR3s include the opening cysteine and the closing phenylalanine or tryptophan. A D gene is named only where the DNA matches it firmly. Part of the rows lack a size; the others show once, few, many or a class for expanded clones.

>TRBD1|-|TRBJ1-2|TRBV27
TGTGCCAGCAGTTCCCAGGGGGACGCTCGATATGGCTACACCTTC
CASSSQGDARYGYTF
>-|-|TRBJ1-3|TRBV2
TGTGCCAGCAACAGCCTCTCTGGAAACACCATATATTTT
CASNSLSGNTIYF
>-|few|TRBJ2-3|TRBV28
TGTGCCACCTTGGGGGGGGCTTCTGGCACAGATACGCAGTATTTT
CATLGGASGTDTQYF
>-|-|TRBJ1-2|TRBV10-3
TGTGCCATCAGTGAGCGGCAGGCGGGCTATGGCTACACCTTC
CAISERQAGYGYTF
>-|-|TRBJ1-3|TRBV15
TGTGCCACCAGCAGAGATAAGGGCGAAGGGGATGGAAACACCATATATTTT
CATSRDKGEGDGNTIYF
>-|-|TRBJ1-2|TRBV3-1/TRBV3-2
TGTGCCAGCAGCCGAGGCCGCTATGGCTACACCTTC
CASSRGRYGYTF
>-|-|TRBJ2-2|TRBV2
TGTGCCAGCAGAATCTTCACAGACACCGGGGAGCTGTTTTTT
CASRIFTDTGELFF
>-|few|TRBJ1-1|TRBV2
TGTGCCAGCACCATGGAACAGATGAACACTGAAGCTTTCTTT
CASTMEQMNTEAFF
>-|-|TRBJ1-1|TRBV4-2
TGTGCCAGCAGCCAAGGTCCTCGGGGGACTGAAGCTTTCTTT
CASSQGPRGTEAFF
>TRBD1|once|TRBJ1-6|TRBV7-2
TGTGCCAGCAGCCTTTCGACAGGGAGTAGGTCACCCCTCCACTTT
CASSLSTGSRSPLHF
>TRBD1|-|TRBJ2-1|TRBV6-1
TGTGCCAGCAGAGAAACAGGGGGCGCCGGGTACAATGAGCAGTTCTTC
CASRETGGAGYNEQFF
>-|-|TRBJ1-5|TRBV2
TGTGCCAGCAGTTGGGTGGTCCAGACTAATCAGCCCCAGCATTTT
CASSWVVQTNQPQHF
>-|-|TRBJ1-3|TRBV4-1
TGCGCCAGCAGCCAAGATTGGAGGGACACCATATATTTT
CASSQDWRDTIYF
>TRBD1|once|TRBJ1-6|TRBV11-2
TGTGCCAGCAGTCGTAGGACAGGGGGCGCAGATAATTCACCCCTCCACTTT
CASSRRTGGADNSPLHF
>TRBD1|-|TRBJ2-7|TRBV19
TGTGCCAGTAGTGGCAGGGACAGGGCCTACGAGCAGTACTTC
CASSGRDRAYEQYF
>TRBD1|-|TRBJ2-7|TRBV9
TGTGCCAGCAGCCCACACCGGGACAGGCTAAACGAGCAGTACTTC
CASSPHRDRLNEQYF
>TRBD1|-|TRBJ2-1|TRBV12-3/TRBV12-4
TGTGCCAGCAGTTTGCAGGGGGCGCCCCACCCGTTCTTC
CASSLQGAPHPFF
>-|-|TRBJ2-5|TRBV2
TGTGCCAGCAGTCGTGAACAGGAAGAGACCCAGTACTTC
CASSREQEETQYF
>-|-|TRBJ2-2|TRBV6-6
TGTGCCAGCAGGCGCACCGGGGAGCTGTTTTTT
CASRRTGELFF
>TRBD1|-|TRBJ1-4|TRBV4-1
TGCGCCAGCAGCCAAGATCCCGGGACAGGGGGTTTCGTAAAACTGTTTTTT
CASSQDPGTGGFVKLFF
>-|-|TRBJ2-3|TRBV19
TGTGCCAGCACCCCAACCAGTGAGGACTACTTATACACAGATACGCAGTATTTT
CASTPTSEDYLYTDTQYF
>-|-|TRBJ2-4|TRBV9
TGTGCCAGCAGCGTAGAATTGACTTATCTAGCCAAAAACATTCAGTACTTC
CASSVELTYLAKNIQYF
>-|-|TRBJ1-5|TRBV4-1
TGCGCCAGCAGCCCCAGGGGTAGCAATCAGCCCCAGCATTTT
CASSPRGSNQPQHF
>-|-|TRBJ1-1|TRBV5-4
TGTGCCAGCAGCTTGGCAGGGAACACTGAAGCTTTCTTT
CASSLAGNTEAFF
>-|few|TRBJ1-2|TRBV7-9
TGTGCCAGCAGCTTAGCGGGAGGGCCAAACCTGGCCGGCTACACCTTC
CASSLAGGPNLAGYTF
>-|-|TRBJ1-2|TRBV19
TGTGCCAGTAGTGACAGATGGGATGGCTACACCTTC
CASSDRWDGYTF